A single sample is the source of the 21 T cell receptor beta chains below, sequenced in a study of OX40 agonist ivuxolimab in advanced cancers. Produced via immunoSEQ multiplex PCR; TCRdb's table is partial and in-frame only. The sample carries 80,000 or so clones, approximately 92% recorded once. The sequencing here drew on CD4+ or CD8+ T cells sorted from blood, taken in a trial of the OX40 agonist ivuxolimab. All receptors derive from an adult with an advanced solid tumor such as melanoma, head and neck, liver or kidney cancer.

The chain employs TRBV19 and TRBJ2-2; 14 positions agree with TRBD2. Per germline, CDR1 LNHDA and CDR2 SQIVND (reference sequence). This CDR3 is 19 amino acids long. V shed 4 bases, J shed 3 bases, and the junction held 10 bases outside the gene matches. Here the CDR3 reads CASSSGLAGGAGYTGELFF. Written as DNA, the CDR3 is TGTGCCAGTAGTAGCGGACTAGCGGGAGGTGCGGGGTACACCGGGGAGCTGTTTTTT.

This chain links TRBV28 with TRBJ2-5; the D is unclear. CDR1 MDHEN and CDR2 SYDVKM come from the germline V gene. The CDR3 sequence is 11 residues long. Trimming shortened V by 6 bases and J by 7 bases, and 9 bases separated the two germline ends. CDR3 in DNA: TGTGCCAGCAGGAGTCCGGGGACCCAGTACTTC. Translating it yields CASRSPGTQYF.

The chain couples TRBV7-2 to TRBJ2-5, with 7 bases that match TRBD2. Germline CDR1 is SGHTA and CDR2 is FQGNSA. This CDR3 comprises 16 residues. V lost 0 bases and J lost 1; bases outside the gene matches: 5. The CDR3 spells CASSLAPPSGQETQYF. The DNA of the CDR3 is TGTGCCAGCAGCTTAGCGCCCCCTAGCGGCCAAGAGACCCAGTACTTC. Full variable domain (outside the CDR3, taken from reference TRBV7-2 and TRBJ2-5): GAGVSQSPSNKVTEKGKDVELRCDPISGHTALYWYRQSLGQGLEFLIYFQGNSAPDKSGLPSDRFSAERTGGSVSTLTIQRTQQEDSAVYLCASSLAPPSGQETQYFGPGTRLLVL.

The rearrangement links TRBV19 to TRBJ1-5, with 11 positions matching TRBD1. The CDR3 is made up of 16 amino acids. Germline V gives CDR1 LNHDA, CDR2 SQIVND (reference sequence). Trimming at V came to 3 bases and at J to 2 bases, leaving 3 bases not matched to a gene. The DNA for the CDR3 is TGTGCCAGTAGTATTCAGGGACAGGGGGGCAATCAGCCCCAGCATTTT. Residues: CASSIQGQGGNQPQHF. The full variable domain, with the rest looked up from reference TRBV19 and TRBJ1-5, is DGGITQSPKYLFRKEGQNVTLSCEQNLNHDAMYWYRQDPGQGLRLIYYSQIVNDFQKGDIAEGYSVSREKKESFPLTVTSAQKNPTAFYLCASSIQGQGGNQPQHFGDGTRLSIL.

The chain uses TRBV9 and TRBJ2-5; 8 nucleotides align to TRBD2. J was trimmed by 3 bases and V by 0 bases; bases with no gene match: 7. Germline V gene sequence: CDR1 SGDLS, CDR2 YYNGEE. The CDR3 has 16 residues. Here the CDR3 DNA reads TGTGCCAGCAGCGTAGACCGAGCGGGAGTTAAAGAGACCCAGTACTTC. Amino acid sequence: CASSVDRAGVKETQYF. The full variable domain, completed using reference TRBV9 and TRBJ2-5, is DSGVTQTPKHLITATGQRVTLRCSPRSGDLSVYWYQQSLDQGLQFLIQYYNGEERAKGNILERFSAQQFPDLHSELNLSSLELGDSALYFCASSVDRAGVKETQYFGPGTRLLVL.

J is TRBJ1-4 and V is TRBV10-1, with TRBD1 matching 8 bases. The germline gives CDR1 WNHNN, CDR2 SYGVQD (reference sequence). The CDR3 sequence is 14 residues long. The V gene end was trimmed by 3 bases and the J gene end by 6 bases; junction bases not matched to a gene: 3. The chain's CDR3 is CASSEPGQDEKLFF. The CDR3 DNA follows: TGCGCCAGCAGTGAACCGGGACAGGATGAAAAACTGTTTTTT.

The rearrangement uses TRBV6-5 and TRBJ2-7; D is undetermined. Germline CDR1 and CDR2: MNHEY and SVGAGI. V lost 4 bases and J lost 0, with 13 bases in between. This CDR3 is built from 15 residues. The CDR3 sequence is CASSLVVTSSYEQYF. The CDR3 coding sequence is TGTGCCAGCAGTTTGGTCGTCACCAGCTCCTACGAGCAGTACTTC.

The V call is TRBV6-1, the J call TRBJ2-7, with D maybe TRBD1 (7 bases). The CDR3 has 14 residues. The V end was cut by 4 bases, the J end by 5 bases, with 15 bases between. Germline V gene data show CDR1 as MNHNS and CDR2 as SASEGT. CDR3 protein: CASSGGGGTNEQYF. DNA of the CDR3: TGTGCCAGCAGTGGAGGAGGGGGCACAAACGAGCAGTACTTC.

The genes are TRBV7-2 and TRBJ2-3; D gene uncertain. Trimming stripped 5 bases from V and 1 base from J, with 10 bases between. The CDR3 totals 14 residues. Germline assignment: CDR1 SGHTA and CDR2 FQGNSA. The CDR3 nucleotides are TGTGCCAGCAGCCTCATAACCCGCACAGATACGCAGTATTTT. Its translation is CASSLITRTDTQYF.

Details on this clone: An end of the junction does not agree with germline; a read error may underlie this. V and J are TRBV27 and TRBJ2-7, with 11 positions matching TRBD1. CDR3 size: 14 residues. Germline CDR1 is MNHEY and CDR2 is SMNVEV (reference sequence). The CDR3 sequence: CASSLSGTGGEQYF. The CDR3 bases are TGTGCCAGCAGTCTATCCGGGACAGGGGGCGAGCAGTACTTC.

Worth noting for this clone: Other DNA sequences within the sample encode an identical CDR3. The rearrangement links TRBV7-2 to TRBJ1-3, with D hard to call. Trimming took 1 base from V and 1 from J, leaving 8 bases between them. Germline-derived CDR1 and CDR2 are SGHTA and FQGNSA. This CDR3 spans 15 amino acids. In DNA, the CDR3 is TGTGCCAGCAGCTTAGGGCCAGCATCTGGAAACACCATATATTTT. Protein: CASSLGPASGNTIYF.

The V call is TRBV5-1, the J call TRBJ2-2; 10 bases agree with TRBD1. The J segment lost 6 bases and the V segment lost 0 bases, leaving 5 bases of the junction unmatched. CDR1 and CDR2 (germline): SGHRS, YFSETQ. CDR3 length equals 16 residues. The CDR3 is CASSLGDRGFAGELFF. The CDR3 bases are TGCGCCAGCAGCTTGGGGGACAGGGGCTTTGCCGGGGAGCTGTTTTTT. The variable domain in full, with the rest retrieved from reference TRBV5-1 and TRBJ2-2, is KAGVTQTPRYLIKTRGQQVTLSCSPISGHRSVSWYQQTPGQGLQFLFEYFSETQRNKGNFPGRFSGRQFSNSRSEMNVSTLELGDSALYLCASSLGDRGFAGELFFGEGSRLTVL.

J is TRBJ1-5 and V is TRBV9, with D possibly matching TRBD1 (5 bases). CDR1 is SGDLS and CDR2 is YYNGEE in the germline V gene. Trimming took 0 bases from V and 4 from J, leaving 11 bases between them. The CDR3 length is 15 residues. CDR3 region: CASSVGAGGNQPQHF. The CDR3 DNA follows: TGTGCCAGCAGCGTAGGAGCCGGGGGTAATCAGCCCCAGCATTTT.

CDR3 nucleotide sequence: TGTGCCACCAGCCTTCCCGGGACAGGAGCCTACAATGAGCAGTTCTTC. Translated: CATSLPGTGAYNEQFF. This chain joins TRBV15 and TRBJ2-1; 8 nucleotides line up with TRBD1. CDR3 size: 16 residues. The germline V gene has CDR1 LNHNV and CDR2 YYDKDF (reference sequence). Trimming removed 5 bases from V and 2 bases from J; junction bases left unmatched: 8.

The rearrangement uses TRBV12-5 and TRBJ2-2; 9 nucleotides match TRBD2. Unmatched junction bases numbered 11, after V lost 8 bases and J lost 7 bases. CDR1 LGHNT and CDR2 FRNRAP come from the germline V gene. This CDR3 comprises 15 residues. The CDR3 coding sequence is TGTGCTAGTTGCTGGGCTAGCGGGGTAATCGGGGAGCTGTTTTTT. As protein: CASCWASGVIGELFF.

The V and J genes are TRBV7-2 and TRBJ2-1; 13 nucleotides match TRBD2. This CDR3 contains 15 residues. Germline assignment: CDR1 SGHTA and CDR2 FQGNSA. The V segment lost 5 bases and the J segment 8 bases; nucleotides outside the gene matches: 6. CDR3: CASSPTSGGWDEQFF. The CDR3 nucleotides read TGTGCCAGCAGCCCGACTAGCGGGGGGTGGGATGAGCAGTTCTTC.

The CDR3 region is CASSLSSGAETQYF. CDR3 in DNA: TGTGCCAGCAGCTTATCTAGCGGGGCTGAGACCCAGTACTTC. J is TRBJ2-5 and V is TRBV7-2; 9 nucleotides align to TRBD2. CDR1 and CDR2 (germline): SGHTA, FQGNSA. Trimming took 2 bases from V and 5 from J; bases not matched to a gene: 3. The CDR3 contains 14 residues.

The chain carries TRBV4-3 and TRBJ1-1; no reliable D call. Germline lookup yields CDR1 LGHNA and CDR2 YSLEER. The CDR3 spans 16 residues. The germline V and J ends were trimmed by 0 bases and 4 bases, with 15 bases remaining between them. CDR3 sequence reads: CASSQEGRGQSTEAFF. In nucleotides, the CDR3 is TGCGCCAGCAGCCAAGAAGGCAGAGGGCAGTCCACTGAAGCTTTCTTT.

CDR3 sequence (DNA): TGTGCCAGTAGTATAGGCCGGACGGTAAACACTGAAGCTTTCTTT. Protein: CASSIGRTVNTEAFF. The chain uses TRBV19 and TRBJ1-1; D is undetermined. V lost 1 base to trimming and J lost 2 bases, with 11 bases between them. Germline V gene sequence: CDR1 LNHDA, CDR2 SQIVND (reference sequence). The CDR3 runs to 15 residues.

V usage is TRBV6-6 and J usage is TRBJ1-4, with a weak D call TRBD1 (5 bases). Germline CDR1 is MNHNY and CDR2 is SVGAGI (reference sequence). V shed 2 bases and J shed 8 bases, with 12 bases lying between them. This CDR3 is built from 14 residues. In nucleotides, the CDR3 is TGTGCCAGCAGTTACGGGGGTGGAGGGGAAAAACTGTTTTTT. It yields the protein CASSYGGGGEKLFF.

The rearrangement joins TRBV18 to TRBJ2-3; perhaps TRBD2 as D (5 bases). The germline V and J ends were trimmed by 4 bases and 1 base, with 9 bases remaining between them. The V gene's germline CDR1 is KGHSH and CDR2 LQKENI. The CDR3 sequence is 14 residues long. CDR3 bases: TGTGCCAGCTCACTAGCGAGCCGCACAGATACGCAGTATTTT. Residues: CASSLASRTDTQYF.